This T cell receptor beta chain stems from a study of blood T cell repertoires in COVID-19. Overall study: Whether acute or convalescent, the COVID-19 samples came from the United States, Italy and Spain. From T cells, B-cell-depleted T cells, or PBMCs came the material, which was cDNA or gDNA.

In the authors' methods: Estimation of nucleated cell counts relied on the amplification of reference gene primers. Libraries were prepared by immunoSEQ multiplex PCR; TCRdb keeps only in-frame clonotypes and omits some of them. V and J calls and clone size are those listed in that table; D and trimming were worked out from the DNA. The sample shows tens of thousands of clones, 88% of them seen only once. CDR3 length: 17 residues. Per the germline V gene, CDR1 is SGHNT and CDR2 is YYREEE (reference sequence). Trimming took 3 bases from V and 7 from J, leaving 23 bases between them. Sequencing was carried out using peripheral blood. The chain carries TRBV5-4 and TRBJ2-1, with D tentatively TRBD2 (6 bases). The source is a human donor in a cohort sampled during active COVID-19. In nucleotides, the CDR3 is TGTGCCAGCAGCTCTGGGGCGGGAAGGCTAGGTAATAATGAGCAGTTCTTC. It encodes CASSSGAGRLGNNEQFF.